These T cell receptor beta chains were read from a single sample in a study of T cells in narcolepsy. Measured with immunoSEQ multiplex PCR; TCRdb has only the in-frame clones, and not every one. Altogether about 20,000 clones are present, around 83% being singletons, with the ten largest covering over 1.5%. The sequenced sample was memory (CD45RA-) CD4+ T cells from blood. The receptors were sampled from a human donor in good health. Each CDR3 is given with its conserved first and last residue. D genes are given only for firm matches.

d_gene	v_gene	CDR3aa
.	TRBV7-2	CASSFQGGGEKLFF
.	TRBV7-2	CASSNPRSLSGNTIYF
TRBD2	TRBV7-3	CASSLISGGKGGELFF
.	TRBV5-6	CASRSTASSGNTIYF
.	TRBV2	CASSQLDWSGEQFF
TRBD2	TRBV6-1	CASSGRLAAHYEQYF
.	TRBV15	CATSREPRAPDGYTF
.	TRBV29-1	CSVASRATGELFF
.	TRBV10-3	CATGDGANSPLHF
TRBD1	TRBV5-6	CASSTGQQETQYF
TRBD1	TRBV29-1	CSASGTGRNTEAFF
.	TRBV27	CASSVLAGELFF
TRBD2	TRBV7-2	CASSLPNERGRKNSYEQYF
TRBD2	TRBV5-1	CASRLAGQETQYF
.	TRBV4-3	CASSQDSWSFGDQGYTF
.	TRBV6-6	CASSYGGVKNIQYF
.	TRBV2	CASSERRQAFF